Listed below are T cell receptor beta chains from one sample, sequenced in a study of T cell changes during pregnancy in multiple sclerosis. This table comes from immunoSEQ multiplex PCR, and its TCRdb copy is limited to in-frame clones, with some not included. Of 45,000 to 70,000 clones listed, more than 85% are singletons. This specimen was peripheral blood, taken in the third trimester of pregnancy. These receptors all stem from a female donor in good health, enrolled as a control in a pregnancy study. The CDR3 runs from the conserved cysteine through the conserved F or W. Fields, in order: D gene, J gene, clone size, V gene, CDR3 protein, CDR3 DNA. D genes are given only for firm matches. Only part of the rows carry a size: once, few, many, or a class if the clone is expanded.

TRBD2	TRBJ2-7	-	TRBV5-5	CASSFRLADSYEQYF	TGTGCCAGCAGCTTTCGGCTAGCGGACTCCTACGAGCAGTACTTC
-	TRBJ1-1	-	TRBV9	CASSVQGNTEAFF	TGTGCCAGCAGCGTACAGGGGAACACTGAAGCTTTCTTT
-	TRBJ1-1	-	TRBV14	CASSLSGTEAFF	TGTGCCAGCAGCCTATCAGGTACTGAAGCTTTCTTT
TRBD1	TRBJ2-3	-	TRBV7-9	CASSPAWTGSGTDTQYF	TGTGCCAGCAGCCCCGCATGGACAGGATCGGGCACAGATACGCAGTATTTT
TRBD2	TRBJ2-5	-	TRBV7-9	CASRDSGAQETQYF	TGTGCCAGCCGAGATAGCGGGGCCCAAGAGACCCAGTACTTC
-	TRBJ2-2	-	TRBV5-1	CASSLGGGSAGELFF	TGCGCCAGCAGCTTGGGGGGGGGCTCCGCCGGGGAGCTGTTTTTT
-	TRBJ1-2	-	TRBV19	CASSHEIGPYGYTF	TGTGCCAGCTCGCACGAAATTGGGCCCTATGGCTACACCTTC
-	TRBJ1-2	-	TRBV2	CASRDDGELSYGYTF	TGTGCCAGCAGAGACGACGGGGAATTAAGCTATGGCTACACCTTC
-	TRBJ2-5	-	TRBV11-3	CASSLVRAQETQYF	TGTGCCAGCAGCTTAGTCAGGGCCCAAGAGACCCAGTACTTC
-	TRBJ2-5	few	TRBV4-2	CASSQDWGSGETQYF	TGTGCCAGCAGCCAAGATTGGGGTAGCGGAGAGACCCAGTACTTC
-	TRBJ1-6	few	TRBV19	CASSIGQGNNSPLHF	TGTGCCAGTAGTATAGGGCAGGGTAATAATTCACCCCTCCACTTT
-	TRBJ2-4	-	TRBV10-3	CAISESGIAKNIQYF	TGTGCCATCAGTGAGTCGGGCATAGCCAAAAACATTCAGTACTTC
-	TRBJ1-5	-	TRBV5-1	CASSLSGQPQHF	TGCGCCAGCAGCTTGTCAGGTCAGCCCCAGCATTTT
-	TRBJ1-1	few	TRBV9	CASSVIPGEGTEAFF	TGTGCCAGCAGCGTAATCCCCGGGGAAGGCACTGAAGCTTTCTTT
TRBD2	TRBJ2-3	-	TRBV4-3	CASSQRVSGRVPDTQYF	TGCGCCAGCAGCCAAAGAGTCAGCGGGAGGGTCCCAGATACGCAGTATTTT
TRBD2	TRBJ2-3	-	TRBV14	CASSPKSGRAPDTQYF	TGTGCCAGCAGCCCCAAGAGCGGGAGGGCCCCAGATACGCAGTATTTT
TRBD1	TRBJ1-2	-	TRBV5-5	CASSTGTGGAGYGYTF	TGTGCCAGCAGCACCGGGACAGGGGGCGCGGGATATGGCTACACCTTC
TRBD2	TRBJ2-7	-	TRBV13	CASSSGGSYEQYF	TGTGCCAGCAGCTCCGGGGGGTCCTACGAGCAGTACTTC
-	TRBJ2-7	once	TRBV2	CASSDWAGAYEQYF	TGTGCCAGCAGTGATTGGGCAGGGGCGTACGAGCAGTACTTC
TRBD1	TRBJ1-1	-	TRBV6-5	CATNTGGRGNTEAFF	TGTGCCACCAATACAGGGGGGAGAGGGAACACTGAAGCTTTCTTT
-	TRBJ1-1	once	TRBV27	CASSLSGRGSTEAFF	TGTGCCAGCAGTTTATCGGGGCGGGGAAGCACTGAAGCTTTCTTT
-	TRBJ2-7	-	TRBV7-2	CASSLARGQISYEQYF	TGTGCCAGCAGCTTAGCCCGAGGACAGATCTCCTACGAGCAGTACTTC
-	TRBJ2-6	-	TRBV30	CAWRLSGANVLTF	TGTGCCTGGAGATTATCTGGGGCCAACGTCCTGACTTTC
-	TRBJ2-1	-	TRBV2	CASSDGGSSVNEQFF	TGTGCCAGCAGTGATGGGGGGAGCTCGGTCAATGAGCAGTTCTTC
TRBD1	TRBJ2-7	-	TRBV27	CASSLDRGRYEQYF	TGTGCCAGCAGCCTGGACAGGGGGAGGTACGAGCAGTACTTC
TRBD2	TRBJ2-3	-	TRBV7-3	CASSWGGSDTQYF	TGTGCCAGCAGCTGGGGGGGATCAGATACGCAGTATTTT
TRBD1	TRBJ2-1	once	TRBV10-1	CASSDTGGDFWNEQFF	TGCGCCAGCAGTGACACAGGGGGAGATTTTTGGAATGAGCAGTTCTTC
-	TRBJ2-2	-	TRBV7-3	CASSLTGRTGELFF	TGTGCCAGCAGCTTAACGGGCCGCACCGGGGAGCTGTTTTTT
-	TRBJ2-7	-	TRBV5-5	CASSLSPGGTREQYF	TGTGCCAGCAGCTTAAGTCCCGGGGGAACTCGCGAGCAGTACTTC
-	TRBJ2-3	-	TRBV4-3	CASSQDEFRGPPSTDTQYF	TGCGCCAGCAGCCAAGATGAATTTCGCGGTCCTCCTAGCACAGATACGCAGTATTTT
TRBD2	TRBJ2-3	-	TRBV19	CASSIRRGLAGVPGTQYF	TGTGCCAGTAGTATACGGAGGGGGCTAGCGGGAGTACCAGGTACGCAGTATTTT
TRBD1	TRBJ1-4	-	TRBV7-9	CASSSSNATGGEKLFF	TGTGCCAGCAGCTCAAGCAATGCGACAGGGGGTGAAAAACTGTTTTTT
-	TRBJ2-5	once	TRBV19	CASSTSTTGETQYF	TGTGCCAGTAGCACCTCAACCACAGGGGAGACCCAGTACTTC
-	TRBJ2-7	-	TRBV12-5	CASGLVLNRQSYEQYF	TGTGCTAGTGGTTTGGTACTGAACAGGCAATCCTACGAGCAGTACTTC
-	TRBJ1-2	once	TRBV7-9	CASSPVWGEGYTF	TGTGCCAGCAGCCCGGTTTGGGGGGAAGGCTACACCTTC
-	TRBJ2-2	-	TRBV30	CAWSSSSTGELFF	TGTGCCTGGAGTAGCTCTAGCACCGGGGAGCTGTTTTTT
-	TRBJ1-2	-	TRBV4-1	CASSPGLEVGYTF	TGCGCCAGCAGCCCGGGACTGGAGGTAGGCTACACCTTC
-	TRBJ1-5	-	TRBV7-9	CASSLARYQGSNQPQHF	TGTGCCAGCAGCTTAGCTAGGTACCAGGGGAGCAATCAGCCCCAGCATTTT
-	TRBJ2-5	-	TRBV28	CASSLRSPETQYF	TGTGCCAGCAGTTTACGGAGTCCAGAGACCCAGTACTTC
-	TRBJ1-2	-	TRBV7-8	CASSLSEEGYGYTF	TGTGCCAGCAGCTTATCGGAGGAGGGCTATGGCTACACCTTC
-	TRBJ2-7	-	TRBV28	CASSPRQLLREQYF	TGTGCCAGCAGCCCACGACAGTTACTACGAGAGCAGTACTTC
-	TRBJ1-2	-	TRBV6-1	CASSEGRGVDGYTF	TGTGCCAGCAGTGAAGGTCGGGGGGTAGACGGCTACACCTTC
-	TRBJ2-3	-	TRBV5-5	CASSLDRLGGTLDTQYF	TGTGCCAGCAGCTTGGACCGTTTGGGGGGAACGTTAGATACGCAGTATTTT